This TCR beta chain was documented in a study of beta chain features in type 1 diabetes. Points from the study as a whole: Lower insertion and higher deletion counts appeared at VDJ junctions in type 1 diabetes patients. The question left open here concerned HLA type influencing TCRB rearrangement.

Turning to this clone: Its antigen is unknown.

V was clipped by 4 bases and J by 11 bases, with 7 bases between them. This CDR3 comprises 10 residues. Per the germline V gene, CDR1 is MNHNY and CDR2 is SVGAGI (reference sequence). Reverse transcription of all isolated RNA meant that expressed TCRB transcripts were sequenced. Clones were read by immunoSEQ multiplex PCR, and TCRdb kept only the in-frame ones, dropping some. The sample carries some 270,000 clones, around 7.8% recorded once. This TCR was sampled from a woman between 18 and 30 years old in good health. The sample comprised central memory CD4+ T cells from blood. V gene TRBV6-6 combines with J gene TRBJ2-3; D unclear. The CDR3 DNA sequence: TGTGCCAGCAGTTTTGTCCTGCAGTATTTT. Its translation: CASSFVLQYF.